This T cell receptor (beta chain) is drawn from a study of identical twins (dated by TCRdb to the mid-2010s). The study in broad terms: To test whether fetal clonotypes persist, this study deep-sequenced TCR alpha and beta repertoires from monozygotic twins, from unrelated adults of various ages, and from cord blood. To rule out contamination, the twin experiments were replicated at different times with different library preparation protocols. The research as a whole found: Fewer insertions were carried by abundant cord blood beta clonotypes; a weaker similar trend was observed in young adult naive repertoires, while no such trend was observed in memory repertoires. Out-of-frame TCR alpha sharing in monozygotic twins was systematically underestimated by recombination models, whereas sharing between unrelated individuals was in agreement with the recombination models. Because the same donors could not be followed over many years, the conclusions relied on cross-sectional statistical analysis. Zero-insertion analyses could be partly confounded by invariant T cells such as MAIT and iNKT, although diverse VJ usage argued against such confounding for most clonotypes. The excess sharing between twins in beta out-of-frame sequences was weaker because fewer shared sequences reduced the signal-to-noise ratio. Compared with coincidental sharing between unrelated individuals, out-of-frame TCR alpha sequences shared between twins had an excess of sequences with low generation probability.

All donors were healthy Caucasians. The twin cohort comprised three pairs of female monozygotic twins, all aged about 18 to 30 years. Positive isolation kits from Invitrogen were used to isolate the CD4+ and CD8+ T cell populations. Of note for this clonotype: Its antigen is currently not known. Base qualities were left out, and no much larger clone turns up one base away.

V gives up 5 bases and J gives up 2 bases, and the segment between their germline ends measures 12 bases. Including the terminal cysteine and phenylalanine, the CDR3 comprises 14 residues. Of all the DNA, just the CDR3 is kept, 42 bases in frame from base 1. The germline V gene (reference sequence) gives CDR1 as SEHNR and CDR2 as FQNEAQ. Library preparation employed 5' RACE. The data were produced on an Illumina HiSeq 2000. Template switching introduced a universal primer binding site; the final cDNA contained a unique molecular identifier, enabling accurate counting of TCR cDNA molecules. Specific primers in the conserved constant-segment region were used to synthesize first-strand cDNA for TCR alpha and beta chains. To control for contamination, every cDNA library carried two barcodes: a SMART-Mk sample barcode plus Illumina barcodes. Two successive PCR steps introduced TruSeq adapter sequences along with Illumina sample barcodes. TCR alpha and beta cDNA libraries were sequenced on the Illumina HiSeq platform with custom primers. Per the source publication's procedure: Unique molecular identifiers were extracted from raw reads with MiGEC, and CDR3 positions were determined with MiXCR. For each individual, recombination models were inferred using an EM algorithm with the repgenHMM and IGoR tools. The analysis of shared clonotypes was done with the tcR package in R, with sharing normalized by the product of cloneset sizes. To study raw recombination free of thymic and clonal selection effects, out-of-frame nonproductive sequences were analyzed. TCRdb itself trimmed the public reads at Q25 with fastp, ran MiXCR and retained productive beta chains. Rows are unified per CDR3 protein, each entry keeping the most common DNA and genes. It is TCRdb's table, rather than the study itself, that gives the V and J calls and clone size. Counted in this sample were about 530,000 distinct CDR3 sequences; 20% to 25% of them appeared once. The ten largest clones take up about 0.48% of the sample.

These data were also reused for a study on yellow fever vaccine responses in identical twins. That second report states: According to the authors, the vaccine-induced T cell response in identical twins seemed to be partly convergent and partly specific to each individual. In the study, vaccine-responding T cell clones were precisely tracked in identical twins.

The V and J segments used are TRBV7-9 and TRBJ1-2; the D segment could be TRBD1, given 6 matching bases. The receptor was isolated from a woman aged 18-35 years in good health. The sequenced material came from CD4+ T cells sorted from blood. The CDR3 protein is CASSPPGVNYGYTF. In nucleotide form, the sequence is TGTGCCAGCAGCCCGCCAGGGGTAAACTATGGCTACACCTTC.